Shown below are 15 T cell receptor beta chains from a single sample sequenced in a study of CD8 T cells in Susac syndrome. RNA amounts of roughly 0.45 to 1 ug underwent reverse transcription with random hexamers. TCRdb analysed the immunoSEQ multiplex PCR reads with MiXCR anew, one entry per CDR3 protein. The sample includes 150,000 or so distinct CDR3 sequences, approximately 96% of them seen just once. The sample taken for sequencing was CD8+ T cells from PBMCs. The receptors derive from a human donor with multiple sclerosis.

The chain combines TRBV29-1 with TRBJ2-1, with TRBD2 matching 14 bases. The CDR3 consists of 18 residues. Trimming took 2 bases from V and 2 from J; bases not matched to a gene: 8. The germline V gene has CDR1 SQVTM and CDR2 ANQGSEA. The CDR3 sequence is CSVEFFGTSGGTYNEQFF. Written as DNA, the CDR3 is TGCAGCGTTGAATTCTTTGGGACTAGCGGGGGAACCTACAATGAGCAGTTCTTC.

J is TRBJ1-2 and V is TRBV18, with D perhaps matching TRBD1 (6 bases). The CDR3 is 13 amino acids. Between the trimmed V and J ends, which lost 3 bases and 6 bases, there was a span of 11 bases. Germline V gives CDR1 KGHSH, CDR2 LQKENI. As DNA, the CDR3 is TGTGCCAGCTCACCGGATGACAGGAATGGCTACACCTTC. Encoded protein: CASSPDDRNGYTF.

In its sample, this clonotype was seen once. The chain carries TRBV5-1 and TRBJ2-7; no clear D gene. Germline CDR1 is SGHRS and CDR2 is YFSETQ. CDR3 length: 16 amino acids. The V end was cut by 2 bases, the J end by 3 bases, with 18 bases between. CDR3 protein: CASSFGPLMSNYEQYF. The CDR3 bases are TGCGCCAGCAGCTTTGGACCCCTTATGTCAAACTACGAGCAGTACTTC.

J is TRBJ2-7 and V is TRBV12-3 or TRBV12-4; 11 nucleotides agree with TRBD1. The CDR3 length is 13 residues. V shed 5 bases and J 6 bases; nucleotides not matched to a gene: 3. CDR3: CASSGQGAREQYF. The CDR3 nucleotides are TGTGCCAGCAGTGGACAGGGGGCACGCGAGCAGTACTTC.

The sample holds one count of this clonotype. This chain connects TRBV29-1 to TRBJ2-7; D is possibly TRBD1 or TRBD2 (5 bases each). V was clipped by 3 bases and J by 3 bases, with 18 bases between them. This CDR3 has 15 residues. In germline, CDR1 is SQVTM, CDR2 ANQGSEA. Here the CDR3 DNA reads TGCAGCGTTGAGGGTTCTTGGGACGGGCGCTACGAGCAGTACTTC. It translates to CSVEGSWDGRYEQYF.

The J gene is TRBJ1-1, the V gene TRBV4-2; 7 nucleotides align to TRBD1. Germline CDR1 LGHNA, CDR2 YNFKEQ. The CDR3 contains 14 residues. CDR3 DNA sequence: TGTGCTTCAGGGGGGGGCTCTATGAACACTGAAGCTTTCTTT. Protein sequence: CASGGGSMNTEAFF.

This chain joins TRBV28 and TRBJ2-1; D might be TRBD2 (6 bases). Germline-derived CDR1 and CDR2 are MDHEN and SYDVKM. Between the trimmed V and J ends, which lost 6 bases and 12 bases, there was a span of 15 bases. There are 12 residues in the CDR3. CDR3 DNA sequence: TGTGCCAGCAGGGGCCCGGGGCGGGGGCAGTTCTTC. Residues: CASRGPGRGQFF.

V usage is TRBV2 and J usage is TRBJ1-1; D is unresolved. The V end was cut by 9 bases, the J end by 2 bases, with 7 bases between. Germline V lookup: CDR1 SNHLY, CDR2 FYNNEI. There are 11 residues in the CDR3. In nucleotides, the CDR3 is TGTGCCAGTCAGACAAACACTGAAGCTTTCTTT. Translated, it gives CASQTNTEAFF.

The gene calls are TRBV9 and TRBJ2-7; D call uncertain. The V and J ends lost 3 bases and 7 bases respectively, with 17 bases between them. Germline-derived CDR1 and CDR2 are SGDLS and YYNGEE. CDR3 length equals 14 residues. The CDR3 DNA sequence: TGTGCCAGCAGCGGCGGCAGCCTATCCGGGGAGCAGTACTTC. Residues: CASSGGSLSGEQYF.

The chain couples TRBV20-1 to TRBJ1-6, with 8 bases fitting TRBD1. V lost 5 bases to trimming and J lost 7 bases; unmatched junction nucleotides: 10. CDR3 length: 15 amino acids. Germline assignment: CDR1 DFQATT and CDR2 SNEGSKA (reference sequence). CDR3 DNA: TGCAGTGCTTCAATTGACAGGGGTGGGAATTCACCCCTCCACTTT. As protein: CSASIDRGGNSPLHF.

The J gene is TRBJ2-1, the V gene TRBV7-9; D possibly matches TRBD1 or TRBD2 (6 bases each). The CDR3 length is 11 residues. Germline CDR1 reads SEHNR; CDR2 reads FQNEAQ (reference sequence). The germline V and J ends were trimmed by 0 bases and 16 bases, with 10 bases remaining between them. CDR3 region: CASSLARDNFF. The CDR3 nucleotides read TGTGCCAGCAGCTTAGCGCGGGACAACTTCTTC. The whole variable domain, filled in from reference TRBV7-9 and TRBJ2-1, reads DTGVSQNPRHKITKRGQNVTFRCDPISEHNRLYWYRQTLGQGPEFLTYFQNEAQLEKSRLLSDRFSAERPKGSFSTLEIQRTEQGDSAMYLCASSLARDNFFGPGTRLTVL.

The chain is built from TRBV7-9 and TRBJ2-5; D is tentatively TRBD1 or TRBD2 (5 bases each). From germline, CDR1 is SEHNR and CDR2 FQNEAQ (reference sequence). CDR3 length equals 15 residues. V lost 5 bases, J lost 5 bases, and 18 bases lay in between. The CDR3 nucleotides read TGTGCCAGCAGCCCGTATTTGGACGAGGGGGAGACCCAGTACTTC. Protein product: CASSPYLDEGETQYF.

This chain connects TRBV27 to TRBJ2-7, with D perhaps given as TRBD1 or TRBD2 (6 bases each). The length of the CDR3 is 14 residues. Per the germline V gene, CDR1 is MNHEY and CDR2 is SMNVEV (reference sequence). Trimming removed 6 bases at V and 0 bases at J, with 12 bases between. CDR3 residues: CASSGGLGSYEQYF. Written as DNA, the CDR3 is TGTGCCAGCAGCGGGGGCCTCGGCTCCTACGAGCAGTACTTC.

This CDR3 is CASSLGQGAITEAFF. The CDR3 nucleotides read TGTGCCAGCAGCTTGGGACAGGGGGCGATCACTGAAGCTTTCTTT. J is TRBJ1-1 and V is TRBV5-6, with 10 bases lining up with TRBD1. V dropped 0 bases and J dropped 4; count of bases not matched to a gene: 3. Germline CDR1 reads SGHDT; CDR2 reads YYEEEE. The CDR3 spans 15 residues.

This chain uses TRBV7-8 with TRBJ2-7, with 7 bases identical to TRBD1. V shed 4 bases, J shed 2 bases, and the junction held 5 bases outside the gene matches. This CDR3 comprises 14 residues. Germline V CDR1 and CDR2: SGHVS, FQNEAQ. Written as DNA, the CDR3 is TGTGCCAGCAGCTCGACAGGGTACCCCTACGAGCAGTACTTC. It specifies CASSSTGYPYEQYF.